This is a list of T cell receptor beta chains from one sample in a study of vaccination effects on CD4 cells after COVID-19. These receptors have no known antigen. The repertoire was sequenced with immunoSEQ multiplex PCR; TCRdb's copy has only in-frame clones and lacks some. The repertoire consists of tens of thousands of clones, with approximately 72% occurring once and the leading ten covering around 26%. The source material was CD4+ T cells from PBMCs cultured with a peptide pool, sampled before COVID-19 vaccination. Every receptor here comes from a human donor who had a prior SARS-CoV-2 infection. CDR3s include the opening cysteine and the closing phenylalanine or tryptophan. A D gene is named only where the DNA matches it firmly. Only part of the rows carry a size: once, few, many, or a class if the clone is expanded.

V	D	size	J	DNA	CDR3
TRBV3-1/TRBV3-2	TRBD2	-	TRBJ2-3	TGTGCCAGCAGCCAAGCCCAACTAGCGGGGGGAAGCACAGATACGCAGTATTTT	CASSQAQLAGGSTDTQYF
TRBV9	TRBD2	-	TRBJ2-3	TGTGCCAGCAGCCAGGGACTAACCACAGATACGCAGTATTTT	CASSQGLTTDTQYF
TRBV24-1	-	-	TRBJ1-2	TGTGCCACCAGTGACCCCGGGACGATTGGCTACACCTTC	CATSDPGTIGYTF
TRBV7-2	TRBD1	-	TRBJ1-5	TGTGCCAGCAGCTTAGTCGCTCAGGGGGCGGATCAGCCCCAGCATTTT	CASSLVAQGADQPQHF
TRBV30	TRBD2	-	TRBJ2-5	TGTGCCTCAAGCGGGACTAGCGGGAGAGGGGAGACCCAGTACTTC	CASSGTSGRGETQYF
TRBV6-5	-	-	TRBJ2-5	TGTGCCAGCAGGGTGGCTGGGGAGACCCAGTACTTC	CASRVAGETQYF
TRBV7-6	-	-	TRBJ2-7	TGTGCCAGCACCAGTGGGCGGAGCTACGAGCAGTACTTC	CASTSGRSYEQYF
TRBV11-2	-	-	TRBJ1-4	TGTGCCAGCAGCTCTTTTGGGGGTGAAAAACTGTTTTTT	CASSSFGGEKLFF
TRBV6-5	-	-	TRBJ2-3	TGTGCCAGCAGTTACTCAGGGTACCGTGACACAGATACGCAGTATTTT	CASSYSGYRDTDTQYF
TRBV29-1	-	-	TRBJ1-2	TGCAGCGGCGGCCTAGCCGGAGACTATGGCTACACCTTC	CSGGLAGDYGYTF
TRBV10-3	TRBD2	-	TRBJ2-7	TGTGCCACCGGTCCTAGCGGGGGGACACACTACGAGCAGTACTTC	CATGPSGGTHYEQYF
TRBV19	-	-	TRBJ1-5	TGTGCCAGTAGAGGACAGAGACTAGAGCAGCCCCAGCATTTT	CASRGQRLEQPQHF
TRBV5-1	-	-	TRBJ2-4	TGCGCCAGCAGCTTGGTAGGGACCAAAAACATTCAGTACTTC	CASSLVGTKNIQYF
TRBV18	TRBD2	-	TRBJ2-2	TGTGCCAGCTCACCAGCTAGCGGGAGGTACACCGGGGAGCTGTTTTTT	CASSPASGRYTGELFF
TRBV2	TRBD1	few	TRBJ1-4	TGTGCCAGCAGGCAGACAGGGGGAAGTGAAAAACTGTTTTTT	CASRQTGGSEKLFF
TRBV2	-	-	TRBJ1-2	TGTGCCAGCAGGGTCGACGGTGACTCTAACTATGGCTACACCTTC	CASRVDGDSNYGYTF
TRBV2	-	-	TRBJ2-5	TGTGCCAGCAGTGGCTTACTCGGGGAGACCCAGTACTTC	CASSGLLGETQYF
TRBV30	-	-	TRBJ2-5	TGTGCCTGGAGTGTACAGGGCGGAGAGACCCAGTACTTC	CAWSVQGGETQYF
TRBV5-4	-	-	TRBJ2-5	TGTGCCAGCAGCTTTAAGAACCAAGAGACCCAGTACTTC	CASSFKNQETQYF
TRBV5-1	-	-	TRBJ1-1	TGCGCCAGCAGCTTGTTTGGGGAACGGGCCACTGAAGCTTTCTTT	CASSLFGERATEAFF
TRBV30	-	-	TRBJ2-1	TGTGCCTCCTTCAGCTCCTACAATGAGCAGTTCTTC	CASFSSYNEQFF
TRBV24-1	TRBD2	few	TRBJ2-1	TGTGCCACCTCCGACGCCGGGACTAGCGGGGGATATGAGCAGTTCTTC	CATSDAGTSGGYEQFF
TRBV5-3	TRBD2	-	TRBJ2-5	TGTGCCAGAAGCTCGGGACTAGCGGAAACAAAAGTCCAAGAGACCCAGTACTTC	CARSSGLAETKVQETQYF
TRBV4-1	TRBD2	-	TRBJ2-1	TGCGCCAGCAGCCGTCAAATTACCGGGACTAGCGGGGGTGAGCAGTTCTTC	CASSRQITGTSGGEQFF
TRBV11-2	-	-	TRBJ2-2	TGTGCCAGCAGCCCCTGGGTCTGGCGGAAGAACACCGGGGAGCTGTTTTTT	CASSPWVWRKNTGELFF
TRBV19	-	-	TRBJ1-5	TGTGCCAGTAGTATAATGACAGCGGGAACCAATCAGCCCCAGCATTTT	CASSIMTAGTNQPQHF
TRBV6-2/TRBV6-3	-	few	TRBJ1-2	TGTGCCAGCAGTTACTCGTCGGCGGAGGTGGGGCGTTACACCTTC	CASSYSSAEVGRYTF
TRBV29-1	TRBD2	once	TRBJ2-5	TGCAGCGTACGGACTAGCCGACAAGAGACCCAGTACTTC	CSVRTSRQETQYF
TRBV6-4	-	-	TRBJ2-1	TGTGCCAGCAGTGTCCGACCGGGTCCCTACAATGAGCAGTTCTTC	CASSVRPGPYNEQFF
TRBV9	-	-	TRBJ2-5	TGTGCCAGCAGCGTAGGGCACAGGGTCGAGACCCAGTACTTC	CASSVGHRVETQYF
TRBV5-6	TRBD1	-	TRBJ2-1	TGTGCCAGCAGCTGGGGACAGGGAGAGCCCAATGAGCAGTTCTTC	CASSWGQGEPNEQFF
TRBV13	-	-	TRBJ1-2	TGTGCCAGCAGCTTAGGGAGGTACTATGGCTACACCTTC	CASSLGRYYGYTF
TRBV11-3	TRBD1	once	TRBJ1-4	TGTGCCAGCAGCTCGAGGGGGACAGACTATGAAAAACTGTTTTTT	CASSSRGTDYEKLFF
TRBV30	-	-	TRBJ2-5	TGTGCCTGGAGTAGGGGGGGGCAAGAGACCCAGTACTTC	CAWSRGGQETQYF
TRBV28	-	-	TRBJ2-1	TGTGCCAGCAGTTTACCTGGGGGCGAGGGTTATGAGCAGTTCTTC	CASSLPGGEGYEQFF
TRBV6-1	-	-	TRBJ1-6	TGTGCCAGCAGTGAATTTCTCATAAGAAATTCACCCCTCCACTTT	CASSEFLIRNSPLHF
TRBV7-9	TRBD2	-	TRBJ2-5	TGTGCCAGCAGCGCCAGCGGGGGGGAGACCCAGTACTTC	CASSASGGETQYF
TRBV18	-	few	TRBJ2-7	TGTGCCAGCTCACCAACGAGACAGACTTCCTACGAGCAGTACTTC	CASSPTRQTSYEQYF
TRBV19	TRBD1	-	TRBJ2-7	TGTGCCAGTAGACCGGGACAGGGGAGAAGCTACGAGCAGTACTTC	CASRPGQGRSYEQYF
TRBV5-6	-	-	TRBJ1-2	TGTGCCAGCAGCTTGAGACCCACCCCCGCCCCCTATGGCTACACCTTC	CASSLRPTPAPYGYTF
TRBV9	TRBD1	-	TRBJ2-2	TGTGCCAGCAGCGTAGCCTTCGTTGACAGGGTCGGCGGGGAGCTGTTTTTT	CASSVAFVDRVGGELFF
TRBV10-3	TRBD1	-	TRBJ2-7	TGTGCCATCAGAGCAGGGACAGGGGGCAACGAGCAGTACTTC	CAIRAGTGGNEQYF
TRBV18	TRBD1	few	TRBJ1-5	TGTGCCAGCTCACCACCTGGCCAGGGGGCCGGCAATCAGCCCCAGCATTTT	CASSPPGQGAGNQPQHF
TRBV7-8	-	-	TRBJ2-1	TGTGCCAGCAGCTTATTGCCCAGGGGTTCTTACAATGAGCAGTTCTTC	CASSLLPRGSYNEQFF
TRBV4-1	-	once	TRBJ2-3	TGCGCCAGCAGCCGGGCCTCCCTTCAAGATACGCAGTATTTT	CASSRASLQDTQYF
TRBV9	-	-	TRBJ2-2	TGTGCCAGCAGCCTTACATCGAGGGGTGAAGGGGAGCTGTTTTTT	CASSLTSRGEGELFF
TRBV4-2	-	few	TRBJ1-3	TGTGCCAGCAGCCAGGCAGAAAACACCATATATTTT	CASSQAENTIYF
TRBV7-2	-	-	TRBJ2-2	TGTGCCAGCAGCTTAGGCAGCGGCAACACCGGGGAGCTGTTTTTT	CASSLGSGNTGELFF
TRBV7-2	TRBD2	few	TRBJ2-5	TGTGCCAGCAGCCCATGGGGGGGATGGGACCAAGAGACCCAGTACTTC	CASSPWGGWDQETQYF
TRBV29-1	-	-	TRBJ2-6	TGCAGCGTTGCGTCGGGTGCCTCTGGGGCCAACGTCCTGACTTTC	CSVASGASGANVLTF
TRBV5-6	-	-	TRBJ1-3	TGTGCCAGCAACCCGGGGGTACGCTCTGGAAACACCATATATTTT	CASNPGVRSGNTIYF
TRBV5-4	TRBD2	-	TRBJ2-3	TGTGCCAGCAGCTTGGCTGGCGGGAGAGGAACAGATACGCAGTATTTT	CASSLAGGRGTDTQYF